The 7 T cell receptor beta chains below come from one sample, sequenced in a study of Graves' ophthalmopathy and Graves' hyperthyroidism. Amplification targeted the TCR beta CDR3 regions, with RNA transcripts as the source material. A first-round RT-PCR used HTBI primers, followed by a second-round multiplex PCR. MiXCR, run by TCRdb on the multiplex PCR reads, gives a single entry per CDR3 protein. This sample carries approximately 540,000 distinct CDR3 sequences, 39% of them seen once, and the ten largest clones take over 3.5%. Sequencing input: peripheral blood or thyroid tissue (not recorded which). The source is an adult man with Graves' hyperthyroidism.

In this sample, this clonotype turned up many times. The V call is TRBV29-1, the J call TRBJ2-7; possibly TRBD1 for D (5 bases). Germline-derived CDR1 and CDR2 are SQVTM and ANQGSEA. Trimming cost V 3 bases and J 2 bases, with 11 bases left between them. The CDR3 totals 13 residues. The chain's CDR3 is CSVDLAGTYEQYF. In nucleotides, the CDR3 is TGCAGCGTTGATTTGGCAGGGACCTACGAGCAGTACTTC.

The rearrangement uses TRBV7-8 and TRBJ2-7; TRBD2 is a possible D gene (6 bases). The J call is in doubt because the DNA end fits TRBJ2-1 better. Germline assignment: CDR1 SGHVS and CDR2 FQNEAQ. The CDR3 is made up of 17 amino acids. The CDR3 nucleotides are TGTGCCAGCAGCTTAGGAAGACTAGTGATCTCCTACAATGAGCAGTTCTTC. Translating it yields CASSLGRLVISYNEQFF.

This clonotype was detected many times. At one end, the junction sequence differs from germline, possibly due to a read error. The genes are TRBV4-1 and TRBJ1-1; tentatively, D is TRBD1 (5 bases). Per the germline V gene, CDR1 is MGHRA and CDR2 is YSYEKL. The CDR3 runs to 13 residues. This CDR3 reads CASSQGTGTEAFF. The CDR3 DNA sequence: TGTGCCAGCAGCCAAGGTACAGGCACTGAAGCTTTCTTT.

To note about this clonotype: A junction boundary mismatches the germline segment, possibly from a read error. The J gene is TRBJ1-3, the V gene TRBV20-1; no firm D call. The CDR3 has 15 amino acids. Germline V CDR1 and CDR2: DFQATT, SNEGSKA (reference sequence). CDR3: CNARDDSGSGNTIYF. CDR3 bases: TGCAATGCTAGAGATGATTCCGGGTCTGGAAACACCATATATTTT.

Regarding this clonotype: One end of the junction does not line up with germline, which may come from a read error. This chain uses TRBV19 with TRBJ2-7; weak D call: TRBD2 (5 bases). CDR1 and CDR2 (germline): LNHDA, SQIVND (reference sequence). The CDR3 totals 14 residues. The CDR3 is CVSSIMGDRYEQYF. The CDR3, as DNA: TGTGTCAGTAGTATTATGGGAGATCGGTACGAGCAGTACTTC.

The chain uses TRBV4-1 and TRBJ1-5; D is perhaps TRBD1 (6 bases). Germline loops: CDR1 MGHRA, CDR2 YSYEKL. V was pared by 4 bases and J by 0 bases, with 7 bases between. This CDR3 contains 14 residues. In DNA form, the CDR3 reads TGCGCCAGCAGCCGGACAGTTAGCAATCAGCCCCAGCATTTT. This sequence encodes CASSRTVSNQPQHF.

This clonotype was found once. The chain joins TRBV20-1 to TRBJ2-5; D is unclear. The CDR3 runs 14 residues. Per germline, CDR1 DFQATT and CDR2 SNEGSKA (reference sequence). V lost 2 bases to trimming and J lost 9 bases, with 19 bases between them. DNA of the CDR3: TGCAGTGCTAGACGAAGACGTAGCAATCAGTCCCAGTACTTC. This codes for CSARRRRSNQSQYF.